The clone carrying this TCR beta chain was seen only a few times. Its antigen is unknown. Germline lookup yields CDR1 SGHRS and CDR2 YFSETQ. The CDR3 totals 14 residues. Trimming removed 4 bases from V and 9 bases from J; junction bases left unmatched: 8. The entry originates in a study of cytomegalovirus exposure and HLA in healthy donors. The PCR contained 60 Vbeta and 13 Jbeta primers. Clones were sequenced by immunoSEQ multiplex PCR, and TCRdb holds only the in-frame ones, with some missing. The sample lists 100,000 to 150,000 clones, over 65% seen once, with 3.5% to 4.5% in the top ten. Study results and caveats: Reported findings show TCR beta sequences accurately forecast HLA-A and HLA-B alleles in most subjects.

Sequenced input: PBMCs. The chain combines TRBV5-1 with TRBJ1-2, with 11 bases matching TRBD1. This clonotype was obtained from a man between 35 and 55 years old in good health and CMV-seropositive. The CDR3 DNA follows: TGCGCCAGCAGCCGAGGACAGGGGGCGCTTAGCTACACCTTC. Its protein is CASSRGQGALSYTF.